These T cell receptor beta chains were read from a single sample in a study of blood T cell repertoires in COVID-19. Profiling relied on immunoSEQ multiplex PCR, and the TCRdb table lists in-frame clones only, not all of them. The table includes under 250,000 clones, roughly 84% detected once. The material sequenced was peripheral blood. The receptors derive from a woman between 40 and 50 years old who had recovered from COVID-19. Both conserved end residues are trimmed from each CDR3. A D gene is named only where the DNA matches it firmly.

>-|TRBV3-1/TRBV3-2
ASSQKGANGYT
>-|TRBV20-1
SASDSGGTEAF
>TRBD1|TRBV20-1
SAATGGPPH
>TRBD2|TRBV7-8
ASTRGGRETQY
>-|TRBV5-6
ASSLQGLGNEQF
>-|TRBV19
ATSVQGGNTIY
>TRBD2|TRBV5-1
ASSSPGEGDQETQY
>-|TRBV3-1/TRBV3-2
ASSQNYGGPDEQY
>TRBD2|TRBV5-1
ASSPPGTSGGETQY
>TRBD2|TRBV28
ASSSTAGKETQY
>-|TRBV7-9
ASTWRGQEKLF
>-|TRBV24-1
ATSDYSGTDTQY
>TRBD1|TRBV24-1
ATSDPGTGITGYT
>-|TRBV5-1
ASRGPGPAF
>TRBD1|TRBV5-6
ASSLGQGAHEQY
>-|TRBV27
ASSASLASRETQY
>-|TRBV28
ASSPNSIGYT
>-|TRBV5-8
ASSLGSGLGDEQY
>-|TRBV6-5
ASSYSTRDRGEQY
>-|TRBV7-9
ASSPRREAGNTIY
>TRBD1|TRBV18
ASSPGTEYQPQH
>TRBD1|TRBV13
ASSWDRQQDTQY
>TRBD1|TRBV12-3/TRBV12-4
ASRDRVHEQY
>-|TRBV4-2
ASSQADPGGTEAF
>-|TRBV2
ASSEAIEGRTQY
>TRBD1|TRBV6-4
ASSVETGPSYGYT
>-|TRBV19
ASSMYRDNTEAF
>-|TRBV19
ASSPNTYNSPLH
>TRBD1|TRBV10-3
AISGTGTGDEKLF